The 21 T cell receptor beta chains below come from one sample, sequenced in a study of blood T cell repertoires in COVID-19. Sequencing was performed with immunoSEQ multiplex PCR; in TCRdb, only in-frame clones are kept and a portion is missing. Of 70,000 to 80,000 clones in the sample, less than 90% were seen once. Sequencing was done on a sample of peripheral blood. These receptor sequences come from a man aged 80 or over in a cohort sampled during active COVID-19.

The chain is built from TRBV6-2 or TRBV6-3 and TRBJ2-5, with D possibly matching TRBD2 (6 bases). Germline V gene lookup returns CDR1 MNHEY and CDR2 SVGEGT. The V gene lost 0 bases and the J gene lost 5 bases, with 16 bases spanning the gap. The CDR3 is 16 amino acids. CDR3 residues: CASSYSGWGDSETQYF. The CDR3 region has the DNA TGTGCCAGCAGTTACTCCGGCTGGGGGGATTCTGAGACCCAGTACTTC.

The chain combines TRBV7-2 with TRBJ1-3, with D unresolved. This CDR3 region has 12 residues. Trimming took 2 bases from V and 11 from J, leaving 10 bases between them. Germline V gene lookup returns CDR1 SGHTA and CDR2 FQGNSA. This chain's CDR3 is CASSLRGVPIYF. In DNA, the CDR3 is TGTGCCAGCAGCTTACGAGGAGTCCCCATATATTTT.

In this sample, this clone turned up a few times. The chain couples TRBV18 to TRBJ1-1, with D possibly being TRBD1 (5 bases). Trimming removed 6 bases at V and 0 bases at J, with 14 bases between. This CDR3 is 15 amino acids long. Germline CDR1 KGHSH, CDR2 LQKENI. CDR3 sequence reads: CASSPPGRVNTEAFF. The CDR3 DNA reads TGTGCCAGCTCTCCCCCGGGCAGGGTGAACACTGAAGCTTTCTTT.

The V and J genes are TRBV6-5 and TRBJ1-6, with unresolved D. The CDR3 length is 14 residues. CDR1 and CDR2 (germline): MNHEY, SVGAGI. Between the trimmed V and J ends, which lost 5 bases and 6 bases, there was a span of 11 bases. The CDR3 sequence: CASSITAGNSPLHF. As DNA, the CDR3 is TGTGCCAGCAGTATAACGGCGGGTAATTCACCCCTCCACTTT.

The gene calls are TRBV19 and TRBJ2-6, with unresolved D. V lost 3 bases and J 1 base, leaving 4 bases between the germline ends. CDR1 is LNHDA, CDR2 SQIVND, per germline (reference sequence). This CDR3 has 14 amino acids. CDR3 bases: TGTGCCAGTAGTATCGAGTCTGGGGCCAACGTCCTGACTTTC. Amino acid sequence: CASSIESGANVLTF.

This chain joins TRBV7-9 and TRBJ2-1; TRBD1 matches at 9 bases. V dropped 5 bases and J dropped 8; count of bases not matched to a gene: 10. The V gene's germline CDR1 is SEHNR and CDR2 FQNEAQ (reference sequence). The CDR3 totals 15 residues. This CDR3 reads CASSEPGQGFYEQFF. The CDR3 bases are TGTGCCAGCAGCGAGCCGGGACAGGGCTTTTATGAGCAGTTCTTC. The full variable domain, rest sourced from reference TRBV7-9 and TRBJ2-1, is DTGVSQNPRHKITKRGQNVTFRCDPISEHNRLYWYRQTLGQGPEFLTYFQNEAQLEKSRLLSDRFSAERPKGSFSTLEIQRTEQGDSAMYLCASSEPGQGFYEQFFGPGTRLTVL.

This chain links TRBV12-5 with TRBJ1-5, with 8 bases lining up with TRBD1. The CDR3 consists of 17 residues. V lost 1 base to trimming and J lost 2 bases; unmatched junction nucleotides: 7. Per the germline V gene, CDR1 is LGHNT and CDR2 is FRNRAP. The CDR3 DNA follows: TGTGCTAGTGGTTTGGGGCAGGGGGCGGGTGGCAATCAGCCCCAGCATTTT. It codes for CASGLGQGAGGNQPQHF.

The sample holds a few counts of this clone. The chain joins TRBV5-1 to TRBJ2-2, with D maybe TRBD2 (5 bases). Trimming took 2 bases from V and 4 from J, leaving 18 bases between them. Germline V gene lookup returns CDR1 SGHRS and CDR2 YFSETQ. This CDR3 is 17 amino acids long. Here the CDR3 DNA reads TGCGCCAGCAGCTTAGGTGCGGCCACCGCGGGCACCGGGGAGCTGTTTTTT. Residues: CASSLGAATAGTGELFF.

V is TRBV5-4 and J is TRBJ2-5; TRBD1 matches 9 bases. The trim removed 0 bases at V and 5 bases at J, leaving 5 bases unmatched. The CDR3 spans 15 residues. Germline CDR1 reads SGHNT; CDR2 reads YYREEE (reference sequence). CDR3 loop: CASSLGTGALETQYF. The DNA of the CDR3 is TGTGCCAGCAGCTTGGGGACAGGGGCTTTGGAGACCCAGTACTTC.

The chain combines TRBV4-3 with TRBJ2-2; 8 positions match TRBD1. This CDR3 is 17 amino acids long. The V gene's germline CDR1 is LGHNA and CDR2 YSLEER. J gave up 6 bases and V 4 bases, and 13 bases lay outside the gene matches. The CDR3: CASSRQDRGTLAGELFF. CDR3 nucleotide sequence: TGCGCCAGCAGCCGCCAAGACAGGGGTACTTTAGCCGGGGAGCTGTTTTTT.

The V and J genes are TRBV6-2 or TRBV6-3 and TRBJ2-6; 7 bases align to TRBD1. V gave up 0 bases and J gave up 0 bases; unmatched junction bases: 11. The CDR3 loop spans 20 amino acids. Germline lookup yields CDR1 MNHEY and CDR2 SVGEGT. The CDR3 coding sequence is TGTGCCAGCAGTTACTCACCCGCCGGGACAGACTACTCTGGGGCCAACGTCCTGACTTTC. Protein sequence: CASSYSPAGTDYSGANVLTF.

The rearrangement joins TRBV11-2 to TRBJ2-7, with TRBD1 identical over 12 bases. Germline V lookup: CDR1 SGHAT, CDR2 FQNNGV. The CDR3 runs to 13 residues. Germline trimming cut 3 bases from V and 10 bases from J; bases unmatched to any gene: 4. The CDR3 coding sequence is TGTGCCAGCAGCTTGTGGGACAGGGGGCCACAGTACGTC. Translated, it gives CASSLWDRGPQYV.

V and J are TRBV18 and TRBJ2-1; 10 positions agree with TRBD2. The CDR3 length is 15 residues. The trim removed 0 bases at V and 9 bases at J, leaving 5 bases unmatched. Germline V gene data show CDR1 as KGHSH and CDR2 as LQKENI. The CDR3 nucleotides are TGTGCCAGCTCACCACCTCTAGCGGGGGTATTTGAGCAGTTCTTC. Its protein product is CASSPPLAGVFEQFF.

V gene TRBV10-3 combines with J gene TRBJ2-3; the match to TRBD2 covers 8 bases. CDR3 size: 17 residues. Germline V lookup: CDR1 ENHRY, CDR2 SYGVKD. Trimming removed 4 bases from V and 2 bases from J; junction bases left unmatched: 11. The CDR3 loop reads CAISANLGAGDTDTQYF. DNA of the CDR3: TGTGCCATCAGTGCGAATTTAGGAGCGGGGGACACAGATACGCAGTATTTT.

The chain couples TRBV5-1 to TRBJ2-5; 10 nucleotides match TRBD1. The V and J ends lost 5 bases and 1 base, in that order; junction bases with no gene match: 8. From germline, CDR1 is SGHRS and CDR2 YFSETQ. This CDR3 comprises 16 residues. CDR3 amino acids: CASRKGQGGLQETQYF. For the CDR3, the DNA is TGCGCCAGCAGAAAAGGACAGGGGGGGCTCCAAGAGACCCAGTACTTC.

The chain employs TRBV5-1 and TRBJ1-6, with D tentatively TRBD1 (5 bases). The V gene lost 2 bases and the J gene lost 2 bases, with 8 bases spanning the gap. Germline CDR1 is SGHRS and CDR2 is YFSETQ. The CDR3 contains 15 residues. DNA for the CDR3: TGCGCCAGCAGCTTCGAGACAGCCTATAATTCACCCCTCCACTTT. Translation gives CASSFETAYNSPLHF.

The rearrangement joins TRBV5-1 to TRBJ2-3; perhaps TRBD1 as D (6 bases). Deletions cut 2 bases from V and 4 bases from J, with 11 bases between. Germline assignment: CDR1 SGHRS and CDR2 YFSETQ. The CDR3 extends over 14 amino acids. Written as DNA, the CDR3 is TGCGCCAGCAGCTTAGTTCCAGGGGCAGATACGCAGTATTTT. Translated: CASSLVPGADTQYF.

The V and J genes are TRBV5-6 and TRBJ1-1; D remains ambiguous. Germline V gene lookup returns CDR1 SGHDT and CDR2 YYEEEE. The V end lost 0 bases, the J end lost 3 bases, and 12 bases lay between the germline ends. This CDR3 comprises 15 residues. DNA of the CDR3: TGTGCCAGCAGCTTGGACCTTGCGCCGGACACTGAAGCTTTCTTT. It translates to CASSLDLAPDTEAFF. Full variable domain (outside the CDR3, taken from reference TRBV5-6 and TRBJ1-1): DAGVTQSPTHLIKTRGQQVTLRCSPKSGHDTVSWYQQALGQGPQFIFQYYEEEERQRGNFPDRFSGHQFPNYSSELNVNALLLGDSALYLCASSLDLAPDTEAFFGQGTRLTVV.

The chain is built from TRBV7-2 and TRBJ2-5; 11 positions agree with TRBD1. This CDR3 is built from 16 residues. V dropped 5 bases and J dropped 0; count of bases not matched to a gene: 5. Germline assignment: CDR1 SGHTA and CDR2 FQGNSA. The CDR3 loop reads CASSQGQGGYQETQYF. As DNA, the CDR3 is TGTGCCAGCAGCCAGGGACAGGGGGGGTACCAAGAGACCCAGTACTTC.

The V call is TRBV6-1, the J call TRBJ2-7, with a weak D call TRBD1 (6 bases). The germline V gene has CDR1 MNHNS and CDR2 SASEGT. CDR3 length: 15 amino acids. With 2 bases removed from V and 4 bases from J, the gap between germline ends came to 15 bases. CDR3 in DNA: TGTGCCAGCAGTGAAATTGGCAGGGGCGTTTACGAGCAGTACGTC. Residues: CASSEIGRGVYEQYV.

The V gene is TRBV10-3, the J gene TRBJ1-2; D ambiguous. The CDR3 contains 13 residues. The germline CDR1 and CDR2 sequences are ENHRY and SYGVKD. Deletions cut 2 bases from V and 4 bases from J, with 8 bases between. CDR3 nucleotides: TGTGCCATCAGTGAGGAGGAGCCCTATGGCTACACCTTC. Its protein is CAISEEEPYGYTF.